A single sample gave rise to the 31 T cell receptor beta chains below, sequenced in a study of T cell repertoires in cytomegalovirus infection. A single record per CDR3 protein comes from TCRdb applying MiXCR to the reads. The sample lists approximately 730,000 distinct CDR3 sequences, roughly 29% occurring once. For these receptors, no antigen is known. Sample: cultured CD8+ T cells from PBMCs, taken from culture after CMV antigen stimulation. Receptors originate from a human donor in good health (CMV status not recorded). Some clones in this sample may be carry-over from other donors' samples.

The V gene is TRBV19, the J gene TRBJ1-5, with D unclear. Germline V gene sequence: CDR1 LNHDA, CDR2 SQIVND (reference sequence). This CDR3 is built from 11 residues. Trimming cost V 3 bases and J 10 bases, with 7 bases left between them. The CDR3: CASSIPPPQHF. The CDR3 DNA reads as TGTGCCAGTAGTATCCCTCCACCCCAGCATTTT.

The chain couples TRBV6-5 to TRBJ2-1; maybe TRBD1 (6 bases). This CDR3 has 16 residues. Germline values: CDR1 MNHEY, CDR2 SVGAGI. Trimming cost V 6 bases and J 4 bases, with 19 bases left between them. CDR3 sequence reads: CASSNNRVVAYNEQFF. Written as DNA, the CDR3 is TGTGCCAGCAGCAATAACAGGGTTGTGGCGTACAATGAGCAGTTCTTC.

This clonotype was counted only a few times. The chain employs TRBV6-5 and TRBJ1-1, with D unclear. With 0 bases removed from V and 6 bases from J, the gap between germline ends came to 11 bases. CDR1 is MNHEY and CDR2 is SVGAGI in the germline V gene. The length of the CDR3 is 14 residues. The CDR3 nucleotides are TGTGCCAGCAGTTACTCGAGGACGTCATCTGAAGCTTTCTTT. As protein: CASSYSRTSSEAFF.

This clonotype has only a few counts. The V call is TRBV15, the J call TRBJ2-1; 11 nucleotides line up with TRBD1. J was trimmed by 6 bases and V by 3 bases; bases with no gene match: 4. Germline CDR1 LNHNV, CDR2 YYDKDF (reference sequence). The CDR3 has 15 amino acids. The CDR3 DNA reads TGTGCCACCAGCAGGGACAGGGGGCCCCTCAATGAGCAGTTCTTC. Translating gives CATSRDRGPLNEQFF.

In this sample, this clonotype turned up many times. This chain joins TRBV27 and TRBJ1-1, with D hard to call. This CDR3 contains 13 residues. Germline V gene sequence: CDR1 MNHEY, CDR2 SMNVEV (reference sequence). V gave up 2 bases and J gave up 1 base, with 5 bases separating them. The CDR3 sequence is CASSLLRNTEAFF. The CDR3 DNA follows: TGTGCCAGCAGTTTACTTAGGAACACTGAAGCTTTCTTT.

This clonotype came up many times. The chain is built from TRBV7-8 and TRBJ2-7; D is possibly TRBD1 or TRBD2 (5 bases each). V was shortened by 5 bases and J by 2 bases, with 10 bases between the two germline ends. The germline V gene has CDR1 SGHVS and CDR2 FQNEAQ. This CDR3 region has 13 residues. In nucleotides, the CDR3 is TGTGCCAGCAGCCGGGGCCCCGCCTACGAGCAGTACTTC. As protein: CASSRGPAYEQYF.

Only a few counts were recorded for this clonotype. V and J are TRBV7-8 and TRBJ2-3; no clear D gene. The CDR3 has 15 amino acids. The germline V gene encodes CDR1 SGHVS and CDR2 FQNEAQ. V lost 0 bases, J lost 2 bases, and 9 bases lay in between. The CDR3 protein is CASSLAERNTDTQYF. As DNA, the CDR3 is TGTGCCAGCAGCTTAGCGGAACGGAACACAGATACGCAGTATTTT.

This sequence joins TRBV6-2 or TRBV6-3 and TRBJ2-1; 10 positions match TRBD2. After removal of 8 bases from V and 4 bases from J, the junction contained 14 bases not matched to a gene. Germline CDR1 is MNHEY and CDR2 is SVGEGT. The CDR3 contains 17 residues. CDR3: CASQLRRTSGEYNEQFF. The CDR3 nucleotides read TGTGCCAGCCAGCTTAGAAGAACTAGCGGGGAATACAATGAGCAGTTCTTC.

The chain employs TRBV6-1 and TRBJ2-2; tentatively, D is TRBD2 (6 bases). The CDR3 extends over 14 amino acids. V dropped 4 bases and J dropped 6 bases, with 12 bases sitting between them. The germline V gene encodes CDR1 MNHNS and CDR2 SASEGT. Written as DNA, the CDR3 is TGTGCCAGCAGTGGCCGGGGGAGCGCCGGGGAGCTGTTTTTT. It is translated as CASSGRGSAGELFF.

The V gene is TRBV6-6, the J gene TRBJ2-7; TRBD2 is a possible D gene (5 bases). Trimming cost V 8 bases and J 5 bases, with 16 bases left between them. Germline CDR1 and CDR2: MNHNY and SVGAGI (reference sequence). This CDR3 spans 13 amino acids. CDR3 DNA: TGTGCCAGCCGTAGAGGGTTGGTCGACGAGCAGTACTTC. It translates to CASRRGLVDEQYF.

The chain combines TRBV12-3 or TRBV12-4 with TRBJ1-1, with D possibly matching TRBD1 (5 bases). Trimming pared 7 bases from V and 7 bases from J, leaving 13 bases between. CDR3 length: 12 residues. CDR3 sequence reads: CASMGRGNEAFF. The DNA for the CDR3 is TGTGCCAGCATGGGAAGGGGTAATGAAGCTTTCTTT.

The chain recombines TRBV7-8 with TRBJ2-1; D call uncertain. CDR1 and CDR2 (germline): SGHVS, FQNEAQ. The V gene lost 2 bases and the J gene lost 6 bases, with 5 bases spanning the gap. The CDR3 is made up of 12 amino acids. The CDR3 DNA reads TGTGCCAGCAGCTTAATTGCCAATGAGCAGTTCTTC. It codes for CASSLIANEQFF. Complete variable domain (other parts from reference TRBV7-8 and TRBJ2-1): GAGVSQSPRYKVAKRGQDVALRCDPISGHVSLFWYQQALGQGPEFLTYFQNEAQLDKSGLPSDRFFAERPEGSVSTLKIQRTQQEDSAVYLCASSLIANEQFFGPGTRLTVL.

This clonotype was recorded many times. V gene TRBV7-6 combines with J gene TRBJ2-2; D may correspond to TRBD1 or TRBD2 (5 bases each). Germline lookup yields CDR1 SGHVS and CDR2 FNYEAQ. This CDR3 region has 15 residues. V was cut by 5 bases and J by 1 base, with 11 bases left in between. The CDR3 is CASSTWDRNTGELFF. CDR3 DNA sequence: TGTGCCAGCAGCACCTGGGACCGGAACACCGGGGAGCTGTTTTTT.

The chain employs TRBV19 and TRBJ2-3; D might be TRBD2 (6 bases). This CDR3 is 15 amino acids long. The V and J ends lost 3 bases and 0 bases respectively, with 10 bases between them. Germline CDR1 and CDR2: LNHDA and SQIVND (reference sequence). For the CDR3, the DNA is TGTGCCAGTAGTATCTCGCGGGGCAGCACAGATACGCAGTATTTT. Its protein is CASSISRGSTDTQYF.

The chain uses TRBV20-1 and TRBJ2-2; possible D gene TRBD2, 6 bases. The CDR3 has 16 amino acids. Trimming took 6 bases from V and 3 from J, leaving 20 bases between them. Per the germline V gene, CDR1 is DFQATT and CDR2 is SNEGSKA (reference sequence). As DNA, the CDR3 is TGCAGTGCCTATAACTTGGGACCGGGAGACACCGGGGAGCTGTTTTTT. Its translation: CSAYNLGPGDTGELFF.

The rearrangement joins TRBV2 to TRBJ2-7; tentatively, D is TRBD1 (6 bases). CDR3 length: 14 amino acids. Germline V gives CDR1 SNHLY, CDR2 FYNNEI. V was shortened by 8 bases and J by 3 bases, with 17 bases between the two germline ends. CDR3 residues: CASGVQGNRYEQYF. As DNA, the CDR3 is TGTGCCAGCGGGGTACAGGGTAATCGCTACGAGCAGTACTTC.

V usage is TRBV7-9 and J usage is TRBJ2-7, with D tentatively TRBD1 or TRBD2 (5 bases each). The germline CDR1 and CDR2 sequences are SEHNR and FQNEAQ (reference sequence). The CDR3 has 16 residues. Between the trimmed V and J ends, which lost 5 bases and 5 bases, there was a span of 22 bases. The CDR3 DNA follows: TGTGCCAGCAGCCCCCGCCTCGGCAGGGACGTCGACGAGCAGTACTTC. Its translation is CASSPRLGRDVDEQYF.

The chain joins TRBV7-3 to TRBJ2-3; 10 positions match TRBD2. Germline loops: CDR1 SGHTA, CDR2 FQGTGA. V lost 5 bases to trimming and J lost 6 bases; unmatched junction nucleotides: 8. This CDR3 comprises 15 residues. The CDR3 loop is CASSGSGGASDTQYF. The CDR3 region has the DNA TGTGCCAGCAGCGGAAGCGGGGGGGCCTCGGATACGCAGTATTTT.

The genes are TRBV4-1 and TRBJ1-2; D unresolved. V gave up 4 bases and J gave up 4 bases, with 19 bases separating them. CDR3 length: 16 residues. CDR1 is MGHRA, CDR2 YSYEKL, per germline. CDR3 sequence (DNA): TGCGCCAGCAGCCCATTGGGTCCGTTAGCCCTCTATGGCTACACCTTC. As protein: CASSPLGPLALYGYTF.

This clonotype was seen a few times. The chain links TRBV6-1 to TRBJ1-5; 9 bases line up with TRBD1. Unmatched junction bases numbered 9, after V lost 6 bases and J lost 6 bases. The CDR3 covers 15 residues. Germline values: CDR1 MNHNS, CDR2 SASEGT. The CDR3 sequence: CASSPGQGGTQPQHF. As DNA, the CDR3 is TGTGCCAGCAGCCCGGGACAGGGAGGCACTCAGCCCCAGCATTTT.

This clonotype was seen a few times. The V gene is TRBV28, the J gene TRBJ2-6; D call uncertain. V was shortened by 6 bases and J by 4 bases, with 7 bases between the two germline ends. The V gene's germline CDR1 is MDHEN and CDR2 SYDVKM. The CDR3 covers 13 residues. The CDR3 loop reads CASSVEGANVLTF. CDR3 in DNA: TGTGCCAGCAGCGTTGAGGGGGCCAACGTCCTGACTTTC.

The DNA of the CDR3 is TGTGCCAGCAGTTACGACAGGGGGAGCACCGGGGAGCTGTTTTTT. Amino acid sequence: CASSYDRGSTGELFF. The J gene is TRBJ2-2, the V gene TRBV6-5; 9 positions match TRBD1. This CDR3 is 15 amino acids long. Trimming took 2 bases from V and 4 from J; bases not matched to a gene: 2. Germline V gives CDR1 MNHEY, CDR2 SVGAGI.

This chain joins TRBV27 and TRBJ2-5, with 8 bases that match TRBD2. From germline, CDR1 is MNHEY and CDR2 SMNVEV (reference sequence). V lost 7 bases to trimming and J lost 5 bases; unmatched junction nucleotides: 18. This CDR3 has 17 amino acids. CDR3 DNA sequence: TGTGCCAGCACGTCAGCCGGGGGGGGGAGGGCATGGGAGACCCAGTACTTC. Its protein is CASTSAGGGRAWETQYF.

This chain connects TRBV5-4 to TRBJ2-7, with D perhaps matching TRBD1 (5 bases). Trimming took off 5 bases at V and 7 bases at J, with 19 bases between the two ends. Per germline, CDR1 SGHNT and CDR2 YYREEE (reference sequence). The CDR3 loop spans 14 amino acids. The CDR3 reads CASSSPDRAWEQYV. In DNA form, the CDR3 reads TGTGCCAGCAGTTCCCCCGACAGAGCCTGGGAGCAGTACGTC.

The DNA for the CDR3 is TGTGCCAGCAGCACTGGACAGGGATTCTACGAGCAGTACTTC. Translating it yields CASSTGQGFYEQYF. The J gene is TRBJ2-7, the V gene TRBV13; 8 nucleotides line up with TRBD1. In germline, CDR1 is PRHDT, CDR2 FYEKMQ (reference sequence). V lost 5 bases and J lost 3; bases outside the gene matches: 6. The CDR3 sequence is 14 residues long.

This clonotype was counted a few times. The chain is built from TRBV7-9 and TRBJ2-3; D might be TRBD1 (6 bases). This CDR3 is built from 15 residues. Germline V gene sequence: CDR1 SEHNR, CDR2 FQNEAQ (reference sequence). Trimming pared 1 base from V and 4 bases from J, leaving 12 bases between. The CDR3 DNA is TGTGCCAGCAGCTTAGACAGGGTGGTCGCAGATACGCAGTATTTT. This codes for CASSLDRVVADTQYF.

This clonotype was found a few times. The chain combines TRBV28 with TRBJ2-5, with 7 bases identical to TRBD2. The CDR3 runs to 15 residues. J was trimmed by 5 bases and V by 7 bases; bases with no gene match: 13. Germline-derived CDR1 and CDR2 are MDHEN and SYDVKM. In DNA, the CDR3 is TGTGCCAGCACACTGGCGGGAGTGGGCAGTGAGACCCAGTACTTC. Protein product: CASTLAGVGSETQYF.

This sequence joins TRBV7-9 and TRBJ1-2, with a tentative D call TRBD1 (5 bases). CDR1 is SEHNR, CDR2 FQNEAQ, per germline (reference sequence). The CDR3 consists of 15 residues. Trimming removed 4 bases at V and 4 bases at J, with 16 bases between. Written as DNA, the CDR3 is TGTGCCAGCAGCTCCGGAGGGGAATTGGGCTATGGCTACACCTTC. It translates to CASSSGGELGYGYTF.

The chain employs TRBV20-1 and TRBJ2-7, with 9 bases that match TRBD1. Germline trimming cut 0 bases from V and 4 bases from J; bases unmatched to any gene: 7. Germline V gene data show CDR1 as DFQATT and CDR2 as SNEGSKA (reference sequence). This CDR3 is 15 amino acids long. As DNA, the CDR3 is TGCAGTGCTAGAGATCACAGGGGGCCCCGTTACGAGCAGTACGTC. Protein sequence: CSARDHRGPRYEQYV.

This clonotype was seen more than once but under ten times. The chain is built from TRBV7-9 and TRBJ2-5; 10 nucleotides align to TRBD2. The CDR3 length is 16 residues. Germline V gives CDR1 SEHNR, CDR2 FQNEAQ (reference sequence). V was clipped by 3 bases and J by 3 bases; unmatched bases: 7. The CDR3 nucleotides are TGTGCCAGCAGCTTTGATAGCGGGGGGTCTAAAGAGACCCAGTACTTC. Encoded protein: CASSFDSGGSKETQYF. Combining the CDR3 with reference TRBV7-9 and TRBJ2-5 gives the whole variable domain DTGVSQNPRHKITKRGQNVTFRCDPISEHNRLYWYRQTLGQGPEFLTYFQNEAQLEKSRLLSDRFSAERPKGSFSTLEIQRTEQGDSAMYLCASSFDSGGSKETQYFGPGTRLLVL.

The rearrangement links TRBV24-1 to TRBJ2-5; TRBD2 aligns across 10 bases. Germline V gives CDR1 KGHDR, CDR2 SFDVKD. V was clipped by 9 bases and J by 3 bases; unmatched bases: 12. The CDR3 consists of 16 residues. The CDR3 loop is CATSEGGLAGEETQYF. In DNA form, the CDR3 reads TGTGCCACCTCCGAGGGTGGTCTAGCGGGAGAAGAGACCCAGTACTTC.